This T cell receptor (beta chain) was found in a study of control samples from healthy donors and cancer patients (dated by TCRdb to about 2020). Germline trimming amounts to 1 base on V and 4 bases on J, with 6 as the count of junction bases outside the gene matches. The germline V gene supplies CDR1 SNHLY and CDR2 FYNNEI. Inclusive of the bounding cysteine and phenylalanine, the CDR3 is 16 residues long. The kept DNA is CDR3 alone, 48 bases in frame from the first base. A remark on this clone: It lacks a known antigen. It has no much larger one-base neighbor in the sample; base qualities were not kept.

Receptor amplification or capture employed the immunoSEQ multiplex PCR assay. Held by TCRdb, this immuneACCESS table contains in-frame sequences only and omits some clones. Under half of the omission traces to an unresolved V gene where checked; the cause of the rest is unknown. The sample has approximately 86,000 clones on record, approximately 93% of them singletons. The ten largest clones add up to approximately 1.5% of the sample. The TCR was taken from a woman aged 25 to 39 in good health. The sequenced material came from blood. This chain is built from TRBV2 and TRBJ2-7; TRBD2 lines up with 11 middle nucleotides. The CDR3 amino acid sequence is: CASSEGRTSGGYEQYF. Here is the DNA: TGTGCCAGCAGTGAAGGGCGAACTAGCGGGGGATACGAGCAGTACTTC.